This T cell receptor (beta chain) was identified in a study of CD8 T cells in ankylosing spondylitis. Comment on this clonotype: The antigen remains unidentified.

V was clipped by 1 base and J by 3 bases, with 3 bases between them. CDR3 size: 11 residues. CDR1 DFQATT and CDR2 SNEGSKA come from the germline V gene (reference sequence). In making TCR beta libraries, quantitative 5'-RACE with molecular barcodes was used. Each CDR3 protein is one row after TCRdb ran MiXCR on the 5' RACE reads. The table records approximately 400,000 distinct CDR3 sequences, roughly a sixth of them present only once. Study-wide points: In peripheral blood, disease-linked CD8+ clones occurred at relatively low frequencies. There was a TCR beta motif, made of several highly homologous variants, that appeared characteristic of ankylosing spondylitis blood. There was reportedly significant enrichment of clones that were disease-linked in matched ankylosing spondylitis synovial fluid.

This TCR derives from a male donor with ankylosing spondylitis. Source material: blood, either unsorted or a sorted T cell fraction (not recorded which). The chain joins TRBV20-1 to TRBJ2-5; D is undetermined. In nucleotides, the CDR3 is TGCAGTGCTAGAGTCAAAGAGACCCAGTACTTC. Its translation is CSARVKETQYF.